Listed below are T cell receptor beta chains from one sample, sequenced in a study of cytomegalovirus exposure and HLA in healthy donors. Generated by immunoSEQ multiplex PCR, the TCRdb table keeps only in-frame clones and is missing some. Of 110,000 or so clones listed, approximately 96% are singletons. Sequencing was carried out using PBMCs. Receptors were obtained from a woman aged 18-35 years in good health and CMV-seronegative. Each CDR3 is given with its conserved first and last residue. The D gene is left open where the match is weak. Not every row has a clone size; where given, it reads once, few, many or a size class.

>TRBV6-6|.|TRBD1|TRBJ1-1
CASSSPDRATEAFF
TGTGCCAGCAGTTCACCAGACAGGGCCACTGAAGCTTTCTTT
>TRBV5-4|once|TRBD2|TRBJ2-3
CASSLSSSGGASDTQYF
TGTGCCAGCAGCTTGTCCTCTAGCGGGGGGGCCTCAGATACGCAGTATTTT
>TRBV2|.|TRBD1|TRBJ2-2
CASSNRGAGELFF
TGTGCCAGCAGTAACAGGGGGGCCGGGGAGCTGTTTTTT
>TRBV28|.|.|TRBJ2-7
CASSFPLVSGALYEQYF
TGTGCCAGCAGTTTCCCCCTCGTTAGCGGAGCTTTATACGAGCAGTACTTC
>TRBV7-9|.|.|TRBJ1-3
CASSLVGRDRPRNTIYF
TGTGCCAGCAGCTTAGTCGGCAGGGATCGCCCTAGAAACACCATATATTTT
>TRBV7-9|.|.|TRBJ1-2
CASSLGQLSPGGYTF
TGTGCCAGCAGCTTAGGACAGCTTTCGCCGGGTGGCTACACCTTC
>TRBV20-1|.|.|TRBJ2-7
CSAYLRGEQYF
TGCAGTGCCTACCTTAGGGGCGAGCAGTACTTC
>TRBV5-1|.|.|TRBJ1-1
CASSSVVAGTEAFF
TGCGCCAGCAGCTCCGTTGTTGCAGGGACTGAAGCTTTCTTT
>TRBV5-1|once|TRBD1|TRBJ2-7
CASSLAGGSYEQYF
TGCGCCAGCAGCTTGGCAGGGGGCTCCTACGAGCAGTACTTC
>TRBV19|.|TRBD2|TRBJ2-1
CASSMKGLANNEQFF
TGTGCCAGTAGTATGAAGGGACTAGCGAACAATGAGCAGTTCTTC
>TRBV5-1|.|.|TRBJ1-1
CASSSNWGVHTEAFF
TGCGCCAGCAGCTCTAATTGGGGGGTCCACACTGAAGCTTTCTTT
>TRBV2|few|TRBD1|TRBJ2-7
CASSSQGPSYEQYF
TGTGCCAGCAGTTCACAGGGGCCTTCCTACGAGCAGTACTTC
>TRBV7-2|.|.|TRBJ1-3
CASSLGGGPGNTIYF
TGTGCCAGCAGCTTAGGCGGGGGGCCGGGAAACACCATATATTTT
>TRBV11-2|.|TRBD2|TRBJ2-3
CASSKEGGVTDTQYF
TGTGCCAGCAGCAAGGAGGGAGGGGTCACAGATACGCAGTATTTT
>TRBV7-9|.|.|TRBJ1-3
CASSFQAFSGNTIYF
TGTGCCAGCAGCTTTCAGGCATTCTCTGGAAACACCATATATTTT
>TRBV11-2|.|TRBD1|TRBJ2-1
CASSERVTGGNEQFF
TGTGCCAGCAGCGAAAGGGTGACAGGGGGAAATGAGCAGTTCTTC
>TRBV19|.|TRBD1|TRBJ1-5
CASKLGQDQQPQHF
TGTGCCAGTAAACTCGGACAGGATCAGCAGCCCCAGCATTTT
>TRBV7-3|.|TRBD2|TRBJ2-3
CASSLGGLTKDTQYF
TGTGCCAGCAGCCTGGGGGGACTAACTAAAGATACGCAGTATTTT
>TRBV2|.|.|TRBJ1-6
CASSARFYNSPLHF
TGTGCCAGCAGTGCCAGGTTTTATAATTCACCCCTCCACTTT
>TRBV11-2|.|TRBD2|TRBJ2-3
CASSPPGMWSGAATDTQYF
TGTGCCAGCAGCCCGCCGGGGATGTGGAGCGGGGCGGCTACAGATACGCAGTATTTT
>TRBV28|.|TRBD1|TRBJ2-7
CASSFSTGGAFGEQYF
TGTGCCAGCAGTTTTTCGACAGGGGGCGCGTTTGGCGAGCAGTACTTC
>TRBV7-9|few|TRBD1|TRBJ2-3
CASSLGTPDRGKDTQYF
TGTGCCAGCAGCTTAGGTACTCCCGACAGGGGAAAAGATACGCAGTATTTT
>TRBV6-5|.|TRBD1|TRBJ2-7
CASRLTGISYEQYF
TGTGCCAGCAGATTGACAGGGATCTCCTACGAGCAGTACTTC
>TRBV5-5|.|.|TRBJ2-1
CASSLGHPSSYNEQFF
TGTGCCAGCAGCTTGGGACACCCGAGCTCCTACAATGAGCAGTTCTTC
>TRBV27|.|TRBD1|TRBJ2-2
CASSNLRQGRTGELFF
TGTGCCAGCAGTAACCTTAGACAGGGGCGCACCGGGGAGCTGTTTTTT
>TRBV7-2|.|.|TRBJ1-6
CASSLGPDSGSPLHF
TGTGCCAGCAGCTTGGGACCGGACAGCGGTTCACCCCTCCACTTT
>TRBV5-1|.|TRBD1|TRBJ1-4
CASSSRGQNEKLFF
TGCGCCAGCAGCTCCCGGGGACAGAATGAAAAACTGTTTTTT